This passage covers 8 T cell receptor beta chains from one sample sequenced in a study of blood T cell repertoires in COVID-19 (TCRdb year 2020). Libraries were prepared through the immunoSEQ multiplex PCR assay. TCRdb carries this immuneACCESS record with in-frame sequences only. Its versions omit some clonotypes, under half of them owing to an unresolved V gene in the studies checked, with the rest unexplained. The table for this sample lists about 100,000 clones; around four fifths of them were counted only once. Around 10% of the sample is held by the ten biggest clonotypes. Sequenced material: peripheral blood. The source is a woman aged 70 to 79 with acute or convalescent COVID-19.

This clone was seen a single time. The chain links TRBV6-6 to TRBJ1-3; 7 positions agree with TRBD1. The CDR3 spans 13 residues. Germline V gene data show CDR1 as MNHNY and CDR2 as SVGAGI (reference sequence). V was clipped by 6 bases and J by 1 base; unmatched bases: 0. As DNA, the CDR3 is TGTGCCAGCAGACAGGGGTCTGGAAACACCATATATTTT. It codes for CASRQGSGNTIYF.

The J gene is TRBJ2-2, the V gene TRBV28; D not certain. V was shortened by 2 bases and J by 4 bases, with 11 bases between the two germline ends. This CDR3 contains 15 residues. From germline, CDR1 is MDHEN and CDR2 SYDVKM. The CDR3 nucleotides read TGTGCCAGCAGTTTAACAAACACGGGCACCGGGGAGCTGTTTTTT. Amino acid sequence: CASSLTNTGTGELFF.

Remarks on this clone: This sample also contains other DNA sequences that code for the same CDR3. The V call is TRBV7-9, the J call TRBJ1-5; unclear D gene. V dropped 2 bases and J dropped 5 bases, with 4 bases sitting between them. The CDR3 length is 12 residues. Germline CDR1 reads SEHNR; CDR2 reads FQNEAQ (reference sequence). The CDR3 is CASSLIDQPQHF. CDR3 bases: TGTGCCAGCAGCTTAATAGATCAGCCCCAGCATTTT.

This chain connects TRBV7-8 to TRBJ2-7; a weak D match, TRBD2 (6 bases). The V gene's germline CDR1 is SGHVS and CDR2 FQNEAQ. The CDR3 runs 17 residues. The V and J ends lost 4 bases and 2 bases respectively, with 21 bases between them. DNA for the CDR3: TGTGCCAGCAGCTCAAGTCCCGGGGGATCAGAAACCTACGAGCAGTACTTC. Translation: CASSSSPGGSETYEQYF.

The chain employs TRBV7-9 and TRBJ1-2; 7 nucleotides match TRBD1. CDR3 length: 15 residues. With 5 bases clipped from V and 4 bases from J, the junction kept 10 bases outside the gene matches. In germline, CDR1 is SEHNR, CDR2 FQNEAQ (reference sequence). CDR3: CASSQGQVGGYGYTF. The DNA of the CDR3 is TGTGCCAGCAGCCAAGGACAGGTTGGGGGCTATGGCTACACCTTC.

V gene TRBV5-1 combines with J gene TRBJ2-7, with D possibly being TRBD1 (7 bases). The CDR3 extends over 14 amino acids. Germline V gene lookup returns CDR1 SGHRS and CDR2 YFSETQ. V lost 5 bases and J lost 2, with 14 bases in between. The CDR3 DNA reads TGCGCCAGCAGGCGGGACAGTTTGGCCTACGAGCAGTACTTC. Translated, it gives CASRRDSLAYEQYF.

The rearrangement links TRBV5-4 to TRBJ2-3, with 8 bases matching TRBD2. CDR1 and CDR2 (germline): SGHNT, YYREEE (reference sequence). This CDR3 contains 14 residues. Trimming removed 0 bases from V and 6 bases from J; junction bases left unmatched: 3. CDR3: CASSLVAGSDTQYF. CDR3 nucleotides: TGTGCCAGCAGCTTGGTAGCGGGGTCTGATACGCAGTATTTT.

The gene calls are TRBV7-6 and TRBJ1-5, with D possibly being TRBD1 (6 bases). Germline-derived CDR1 and CDR2 are SGHVS and FNYEAQ. The ends were cut back, 5 bases at V and 2 bases at J, with 19 bases in the middle. The length of the CDR3 is 17 residues. This CDR3 reads CASSLRGGRGGNQPQHF. For the CDR3, the DNA is TGTGCCAGCAGCCTGCGGGGGGGCCGGGGTGGCAATCAGCCCCAGCATTTT.